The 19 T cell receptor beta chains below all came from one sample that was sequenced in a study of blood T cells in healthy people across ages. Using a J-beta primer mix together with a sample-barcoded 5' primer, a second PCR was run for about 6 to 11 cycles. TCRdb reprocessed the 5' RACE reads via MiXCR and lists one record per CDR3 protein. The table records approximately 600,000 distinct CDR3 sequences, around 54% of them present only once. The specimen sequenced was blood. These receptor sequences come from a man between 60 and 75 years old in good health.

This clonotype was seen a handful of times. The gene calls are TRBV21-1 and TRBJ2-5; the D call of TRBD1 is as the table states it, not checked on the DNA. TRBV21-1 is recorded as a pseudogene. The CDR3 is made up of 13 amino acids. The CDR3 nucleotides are TGTGCCAGCAGCAACGGGACCCCCGAGACCCAGTACTTC. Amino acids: CASSNGTPETQYF.

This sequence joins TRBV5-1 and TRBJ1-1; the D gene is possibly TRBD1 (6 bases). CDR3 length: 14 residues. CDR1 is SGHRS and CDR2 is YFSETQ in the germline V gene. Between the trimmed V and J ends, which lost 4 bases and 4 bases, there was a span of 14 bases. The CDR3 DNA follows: TGCGCCAGCAGCCAAGGGGGGGCAGCCACTGAAGCTTTCTTT. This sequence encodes CASSQGGAATEAFF. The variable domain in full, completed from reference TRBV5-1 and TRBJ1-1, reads KAGVTQTPRYLIKTRGQQVTLSCSPISGHRSVSWYQQTPGQGLQFLFEYFSETQRNKGNFPGRFSGRQFSNSRSEMNVSTLELGDSALYLCASSQGGAATEAFFGQGTRLTVV.

The CDR3 reads CASSLERPGGYGYTF. The DNA for the CDR3 is TGCGCCAGCAGCTTGGAGAGACCCGGCGGCTATGGCTACACCTTC. The rearrangement links TRBV5-1 to TRBJ1-2; no clear D. Germline assignment: CDR1 SGHRS and CDR2 YFSETQ. The V end was cut by 0 bases, the J end by 4 bases, with 13 bases between. This CDR3 has 15 residues.

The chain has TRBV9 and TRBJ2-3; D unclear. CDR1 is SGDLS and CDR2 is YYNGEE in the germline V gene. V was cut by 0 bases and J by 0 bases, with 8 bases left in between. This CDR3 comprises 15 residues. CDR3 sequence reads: CASSVAGPSTDTQYF. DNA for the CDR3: TGTGCCAGCAGCGTAGCAGGACCAAGCACAGATACGCAGTATTTT.

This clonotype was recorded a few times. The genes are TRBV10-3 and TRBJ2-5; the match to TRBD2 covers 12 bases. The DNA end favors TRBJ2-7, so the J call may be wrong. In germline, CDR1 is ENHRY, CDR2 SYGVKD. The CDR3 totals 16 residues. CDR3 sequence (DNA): TGTGCCATCAGTGAGTCGGCTAGCGGGGGGGTTTACGAGCAGTACTTC. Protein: CAISESASGGVYEQYF.

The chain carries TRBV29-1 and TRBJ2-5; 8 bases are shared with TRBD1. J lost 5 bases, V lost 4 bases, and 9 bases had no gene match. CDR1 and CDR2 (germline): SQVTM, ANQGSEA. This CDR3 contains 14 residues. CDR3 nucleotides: TGCAGCGTTGCCCGGGGGACAGGTCGGGAGACCCAGTACTTC. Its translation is CSVARGTGRETQYF. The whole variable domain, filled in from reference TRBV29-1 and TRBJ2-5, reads SAVISQKPSRDICQRGTSLTIQCQVDSQVTMMFWYRQQPGQSLTLIATANQGSEATYESGFVIDKFPISRPNLTFSTLTVSNMSPEDSSIYLCSVARGTGRETQYFGPGTRLLVL.

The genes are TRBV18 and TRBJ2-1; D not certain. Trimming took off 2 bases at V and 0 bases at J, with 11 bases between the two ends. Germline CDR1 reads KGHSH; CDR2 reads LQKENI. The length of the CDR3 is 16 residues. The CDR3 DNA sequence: TGTGCCAGCTCACCAACGGTTACGAGCTCCTACAATGAGCAGTTCTTC. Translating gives CASSPTVTSSYNEQFF. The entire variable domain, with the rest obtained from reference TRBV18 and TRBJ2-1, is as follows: NAGVMQNPRHLVRRRGQEARLRCSPMKGHSHVYWYRQLPEEGLKFMVYLQKENIIDESGMPKERFSAEFPKEGPSILRIQQVVRGDSAAYFCASSPTVTSSYNEQFFGPGTRLTVL.

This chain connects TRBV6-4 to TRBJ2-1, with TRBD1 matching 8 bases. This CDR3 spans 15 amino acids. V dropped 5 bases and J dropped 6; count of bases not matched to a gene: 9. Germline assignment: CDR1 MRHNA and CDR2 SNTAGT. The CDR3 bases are TGTGCCAGCAGTCCCGGGACAGGCCCTACCAATGAGCAGTTCTTC. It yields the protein CASSPGTGPTNEQFF.

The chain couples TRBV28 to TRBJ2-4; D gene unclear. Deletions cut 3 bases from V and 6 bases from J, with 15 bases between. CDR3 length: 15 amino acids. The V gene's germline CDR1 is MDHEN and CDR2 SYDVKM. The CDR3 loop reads CASSLAANSGNIQYF. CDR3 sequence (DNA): TGTGCCAGCAGTTTGGCGGCTAACTCCGGAAACATTCAGTACTTC.

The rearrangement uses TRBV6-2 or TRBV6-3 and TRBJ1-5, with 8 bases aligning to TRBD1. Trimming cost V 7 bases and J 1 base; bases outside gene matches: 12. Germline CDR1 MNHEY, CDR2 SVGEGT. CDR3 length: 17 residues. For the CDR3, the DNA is TGTGCCAGCACAGACGCCCAGGGGGCCGGGAGCAATCAGCCCCAGCATTTT. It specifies CASTDAQGAGSNQPQHF.

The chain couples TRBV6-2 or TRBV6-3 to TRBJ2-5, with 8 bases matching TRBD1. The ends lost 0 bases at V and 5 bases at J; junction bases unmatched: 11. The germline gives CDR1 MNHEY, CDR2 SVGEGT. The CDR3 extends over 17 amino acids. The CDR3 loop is CASSYSPDRAYDETQYF. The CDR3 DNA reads TGTGCCAGCAGTTACTCTCCGGACAGGGCGTATGACGAGACCCAGTACTTC.

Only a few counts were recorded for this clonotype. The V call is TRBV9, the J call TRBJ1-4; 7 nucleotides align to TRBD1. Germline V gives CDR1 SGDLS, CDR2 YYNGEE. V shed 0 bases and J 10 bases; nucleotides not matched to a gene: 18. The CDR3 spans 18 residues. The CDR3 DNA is TGTGCCAGCAGCGTAGGGACAGGAGTGCGGAAGTTCGGCGGAAAACTGTTTTTT. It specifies CASSVGTGVRKFGGKLFF.

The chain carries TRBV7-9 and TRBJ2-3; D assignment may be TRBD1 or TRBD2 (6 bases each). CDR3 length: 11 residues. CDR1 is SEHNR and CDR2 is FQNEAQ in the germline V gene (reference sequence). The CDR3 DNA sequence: TGTACCGGGGGCCTCACAGATACGCAGTATTTT. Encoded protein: CTGGLTDTQYF.

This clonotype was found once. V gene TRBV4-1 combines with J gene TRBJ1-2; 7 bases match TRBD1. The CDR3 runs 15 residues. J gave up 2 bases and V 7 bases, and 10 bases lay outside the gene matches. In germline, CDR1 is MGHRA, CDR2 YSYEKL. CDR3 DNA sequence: TGCGCCAGCACAGGGGGTAGCAGGGGGAACTATGGCTACACCTTC. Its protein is CASTGGSRGNYGYTF.

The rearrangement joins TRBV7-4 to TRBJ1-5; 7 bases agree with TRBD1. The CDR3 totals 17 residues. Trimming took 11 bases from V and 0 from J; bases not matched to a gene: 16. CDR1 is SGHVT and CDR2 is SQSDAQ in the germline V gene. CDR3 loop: CAGGQVEVTYSNQPQHF. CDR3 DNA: TGTGCCGGCGGACAGGTCGAAGTTACTTATAGCAATCAGCCCCAGCATTTT. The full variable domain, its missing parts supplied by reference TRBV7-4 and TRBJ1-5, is GAGVSQSPRYKVAKRGRDVALRCDSISGHVTLYWYRQTLGQGSEVLTYSQSDAQRDKSGRPSGRFSAERPERSVSTLKIQRTEQGDSAVYLCAGGQVEVTYSNQPQHFGDGTRLSIL.

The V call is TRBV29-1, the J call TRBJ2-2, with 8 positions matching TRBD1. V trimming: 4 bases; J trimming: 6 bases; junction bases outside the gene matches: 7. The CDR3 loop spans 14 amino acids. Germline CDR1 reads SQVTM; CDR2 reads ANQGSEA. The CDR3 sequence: CSVGLQGEAGELFF. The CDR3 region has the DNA TGCAGCGTTGGGCTACAGGGGGAGGCCGGGGAGCTGTTTTTT.

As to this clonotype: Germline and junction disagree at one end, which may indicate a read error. Here the CDR3 reads CTSSHTDTRGYGYTF. The CDR3 DNA follows: TGTACCAGCAGTCACACCGATACCAGGGGCTATGGCTACACCTTC. J is TRBJ1-2 and V is TRBV6-5; D may be TRBD1 (6 bases). This CDR3 has 15 residues. CDR1 and CDR2 (germline): MNHEY, SVGAGI.

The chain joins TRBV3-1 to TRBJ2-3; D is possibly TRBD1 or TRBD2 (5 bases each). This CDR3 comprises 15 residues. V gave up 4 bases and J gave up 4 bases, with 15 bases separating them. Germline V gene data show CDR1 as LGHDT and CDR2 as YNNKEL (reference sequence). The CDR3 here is CASSLTLGTPDTQYF. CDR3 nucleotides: TGTGCCAGCAGCCTGACATTAGGGACCCCAGATACGCAGTATTTT.

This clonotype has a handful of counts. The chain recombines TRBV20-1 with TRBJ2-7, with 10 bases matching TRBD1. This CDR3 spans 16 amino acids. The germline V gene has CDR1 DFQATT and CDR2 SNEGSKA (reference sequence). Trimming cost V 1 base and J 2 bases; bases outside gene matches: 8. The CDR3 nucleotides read TGCAGTGCTAGAGGGACCGGGACAGGGGACCCCTACGAGCAGTACTTC. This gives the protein CSARGTGTGDPYEQYF.